Presented here are 7 T cell receptor beta chains from one specimen sequenced in a study of response to subunit inactivated influenza vaccine listed by TCRdb under 2018. The library was produced with RT-PCR. Instrument used: Illumina HiSeq 2500. The raw public data were reprocessed by TCRdb itself: fastp quality trimming at Q25, MiXCR clonotype calling, in-frame beta chains only. Every distinct CDR3 protein forms one entry, paired with its most common genes and DNA. The table for this sample lists around 300,000 distinct CDR3 sequences; around 20% of them were counted only once. The top ten clones comprise around a tenth of the sample. Here the sequenced sample was PBMCs from blood, taken about 20 months after vaccination. Source of these receptors: a man aged 50 to 75 who received an inactivated influenza vaccine. Donor details come from another sample of the same person, matched by shared clones.

This clonotype has more than one count but fewer than ten. The genes are TRBV30 and TRBJ1-2, with TRBD1 identical over 10 bases. Germline values: CDR1 GTSNPN, CDR2 SVGIG (reference sequence). Unmatched junction bases numbered 9, after V lost 1 base and J lost 4 bases. The CDR3 totals 16 residues. This chain's CDR3 is CAWSDSPGQGSYGYTF. In DNA, the CDR3 is TGTGCCTGGAGTGACTCACCGGGACAGGGGTCCTATGGCTACACCTTC.

This clonotype has more than one count but fewer than ten. The chain combines TRBV20-1 with TRBJ2-7, with 7 positions matching TRBD2. The CDR3 is 15 amino acids. V dropped 0 bases and J dropped 2; count of bases not matched to a gene: 7. In germline, CDR1 is DFQATT, CDR2 SNEGSKA (reference sequence). The CDR3 reads CSARDPWRGTYEQYF. Here the CDR3 DNA reads TGCAGTGCTAGAGACCCGTGGCGGGGGACCTACGAGCAGTACTTC.

The DNA for the CDR3 is TGTGCCACCAGCATGTCCGGGACTTCCTATGGCTACACCTTC. Translated, it gives CATSMSGTSYGYTF. This rearrangement joins TRBV15 to TRBJ1-2; weak D call: TRBD1 (5 bases). The CDR3 is 14 amino acids. V gave up 4 bases and J gave up 4 bases, with 13 bases separating them. Germline V lookup: CDR1 LNHNV, CDR2 YYDKDF (reference sequence).

The V gene is TRBV5-1, the J gene TRBJ2-1, with D uncertain. The germline V and J ends were trimmed by 5 bases and 0 bases, with 12 bases remaining between them. This CDR3 comprises 15 residues. CDR1 and CDR2 from the germline V gene are SGHRS and YFSETQ. The CDR3 sequence is CASSLDNFSYNEQFF. The CDR3 DNA is TGCGCCAGCAGTCTAGATAACTTCTCCTACAATGAGCAGTTCTTC.

Only a few counts were recorded for this clonotype. V gene TRBV12-3 or TRBV12-4 combines with J gene TRBJ1-5, with D hard to call. V was clipped by 6 bases and J by 4 bases, with 10 bases between them. CDR3 length equals 13 residues. As DNA, the CDR3 is TGTGCCAGCAGGGTCGCACAGAATCAGCCCCAGCATTTT. Protein: CASRVAQNQPQHF.

CDR3 loop: CASSPTSGTITGELFF. The CDR3 DNA follows: TGTGCCAGCAGCCCTACTAGCGGTACTATCACCGGGGAGCTGTTTTTT. This chain links TRBV7-9 with TRBJ2-2; 8 positions match TRBD2. V lost 5 bases and J lost 4; bases outside the gene matches: 9. CDR1 and CDR2 (germline): SEHNR, FQNEAQ (reference sequence). The CDR3 has 16 amino acids.

This clonotype was detected a few times. The chain's CDR3 is CASSFGGTHEAFF. CDR3 in DNA: TGTGCCAGCAGTTTCGGGGGGACACATGAAGCTTTCTTT. The chain employs TRBV12-3 or TRBV12-4 and TRBJ1-1; TRBD1 might be the D (6 bases). V gave up 3 bases and J gave up 7 bases, with 12 bases separating them. The CDR3 is 13 residues long.